The rows below give T cell receptor beta chains drawn from one sample of a study of cytomegalovirus exposure and HLA in healthy donors. Using immunoSEQ multiplex PCR, the repertoire was profiled, and TCRdb retains in-frame clones only, with some absent. The table has roughly 100,000 clones, more than 65% seen once. The sequencing sample was made of PBMCs. The origin of the receptors is a man aged 35-49 years in good health and CMV-seropositive. CDR3s include the opening cysteine and the closing phenylalanine or tryptophan. Each record gives: J gene, V gene, CDR3 protein.

j_call: TRBJ1-4
v_call: TRBV7-6
cdr3_aa: CASSLAAATNEKLFF

j_call: TRBJ2-2
v_call: TRBV18
cdr3_aa: CASSSTGTGELFF

j_call: TRBJ2-3
v_call: TRBV10-3
cdr3_aa: CAINGQGSTDTQYF

j_call: TRBJ2-1
v_call: TRBV6-1
cdr3_aa: CASSARQGSTDNEQFF

j_call: TRBJ1-1
v_call: TRBV14
cdr3_aa: CASSLWTANTEAFF

j_call: TRBJ1-2
v_call: TRBV12-5
cdr3_aa: CASGLTGNYGYTF

j_call: TRBJ2-5
v_call: TRBV20-1
cdr3_aa: CSALGGETQYF

j_call: TRBJ1-2
v_call: TRBV2
cdr3_aa: CASRGRAPYGYTF

j_call: TRBJ1-2
v_call: TRBV6-5
cdr3_aa: CASSLRQGNYGYTF

j_call: TRBJ2-7
v_call: TRBV18
cdr3_aa: CASSGGTGENYEQYF

j_call: TRBJ2-7
v_call: TRBV9
cdr3_aa: CASSVGGGRMHEQYF

j_call: TRBJ2-7
v_call: TRBV18
cdr3_aa: CASSPRRGPLNEQYF

j_call: TRBJ2-2
v_call: TRBV5-1
cdr3_aa: CASSFGQGGGTGELFF

j_call: TRBJ1-2
v_call: TRBV18
cdr3_aa: CASSPRDLYGYTF

j_call: TRBJ2-2
v_call: TRBV6-5
cdr3_aa: CASGTSGNTGELFF

j_call: TRBJ2-2
v_call: TRBV7-3
cdr3_aa: CASSLGYAGELFF

j_call: TRBJ1-1
v_call: TRBV18
cdr3_aa: CASSPLRGTEAFF

j_call: TRBJ1-1
v_call: TRBV7-2
cdr3_aa: CASSLAQGGANTEAFF

j_call: TRBJ2-3
v_call: TRBV19
cdr3_aa: CASRLQTGGDTQYF

j_call: TRBJ2-7
v_call: TRBV5-1
cdr3_aa: CAGKPGLGPYEQYF

j_call: TRBJ2-3
v_call: TRBV7-3
cdr3_aa: CASSLGRTSTDTQYF

j_call: TRBJ2-1
v_call: TRBV4-1
cdr3_aa: CASSQDGTANNEQFF

j_call: TRBJ2-6
v_call: TRBV27
cdr3_aa: CASSFRGTGANVLTF

j_call: TRBJ2-1
v_call: TRBV4-1
cdr3_aa: CASSQEGASGALPNEQFF

j_call: TRBJ2-1
v_call: TRBV5-6
cdr3_aa: CASSLFGDSSYNEQFF

j_call: TRBJ1-1
v_call: TRBV28
cdr3_aa: CASYPAGTDEAFF

j_call: TRBJ2-7
v_call: TRBV6-5
cdr3_aa: CASSSPYEQYF